The 14 T cell receptor beta chains below were found in one sample sequenced in a study of shared clonotypes between healthy human individuals. TCRdb's copy holds only in-frame clones and misses some; the assay was immunoSEQ multiplex PCR. The sample has approximately 330,000 clones, roughly 80% seen once. The sample taken for sequencing was memory CD4+ T cells sorted from blood. Noted subset: CD45RA-negative fraction. All receptors come from a man aged 25 to 40 in good health.

The rearrangement joins TRBV5-4 to TRBJ1-2; 8 bases are shared with TRBD1. This CDR3 region has 15 residues. The trim removed 6 bases at V and 5 bases at J, leaving 12 bases unmatched. Germline assignment: CDR1 SGHNT and CDR2 YYREEE (reference sequence). CDR3 loop: CASTLGGQGIYGYTF. In DNA, the CDR3 is TGTGCCAGCACCCTAGGCGGACAGGGCATTTATGGCTACACCTTC. The whole variable domain, filled in from reference TRBV5-4 and TRBJ1-2, reads ETGVTQSPTHLIKTRGQQVTLRCSSQSGHNTVSWYQQALGQGPQFIFQYYREEENGRGNFPPRFSGLQFPNYSSELNVNALELDDSALYLCASTLGGQGIYGYTFGSGTRLTVV.

The CDR3 spells CASSTGQGPVHTQYF. The CDR3 DNA reads as TGTGCCAGTAGTACCGGCCAGGGCCCTGTTCATACGCAGTATTTT. The J gene is TRBJ2-3, the V gene TRBV19; possible D gene TRBD1, 5 bases. This CDR3 spans 15 amino acids. Germline lookup yields CDR1 LNHDA and CDR2 SQIVND (reference sequence). V shed 4 bases and J shed 7 bases, with 18 bases lying between them.

This chain links TRBV27 with TRBJ2-1; D gene uncertain. Trimming took 3 bases from V and 5 from J, leaving 2 bases between them. Germline V gene lookup returns CDR1 MNHEY and CDR2 SMNVEV (reference sequence). CDR3 length: 11 residues. CDR3 in DNA: TGTGCCAGCAGTTTCAACAATGAGCAGTTCTTC. It encodes CASSFNNEQFF.

The V and J genes are TRBV27 and TRBJ2-1; 10 nucleotides match TRBD2. Per the germline V gene, CDR1 is MNHEY and CDR2 is SMNVEV (reference sequence). This CDR3 has 16 residues. V lost 5 bases and J lost 6; bases outside the gene matches: 10. The DNA of the CDR3 is TGTGCCAGCAGTCTAAGATACGGACTAGCGGCCAATGAGCAGTTCTTC. It translates to CASSLRYGLAANEQFF.

J is TRBJ2-7 and V is TRBV5-1, with TRBD1 identical over 8 bases. The CDR3 is made up of 13 amino acids. Germline V gene sequence: CDR1 SGHRS, CDR2 YFSETQ. After removal of 3 bases from V and 4 bases from J, the junction contained 3 bases not matched to a gene. CDR3 loop: CASSWDRLYEQYF. The CDR3 DNA follows: TGCGCCAGCAGCTGGGACAGGCTATACGAGCAGTACTTC.

This clone has a count of ten or more. The sample carries other DNA sequences with the same CDR3. The V gene is TRBV18, the J gene TRBJ2-5; the match to TRBD1 covers 8 bases. This CDR3 spans 14 amino acids. Germline-derived CDR1 and CDR2 are KGHSH and LQKENI. J was trimmed by 5 bases and V by 2 bases; bases with no gene match: 4. DNA of the CDR3: TGTGCCAGCTCACCAAACAGGGGGAAGGAGACCCAGTACTTC. Its protein product is CASSPNRGKETQYF.

CDR3 protein: CATNPRGETQYF. The DNA of the CDR3 is TGTGCCACCAACCCCAGGGGAGAGACCCAGTACTTC. The chain carries TRBV6-1 and TRBJ2-5, with TRBD1 as a possible D gene (6 bases). The CDR3 sequence is 12 residues long. Trimming cost V 10 bases and J 4 bases, with 13 bases left between them. The germline gives CDR1 MNHNS, CDR2 SASEGT.

This sequence joins TRBV28 and TRBJ2-7, with 8 bases aligning to TRBD2. The CDR3 consists of 16 residues. J gave up 0 bases and V 3 bases, and 7 bases lay outside the gene matches. Germline lookup yields CDR1 MDHEN and CDR2 SYDVKM. The CDR3, as DNA: TGTGCCAGCAGTTTCGCAGGACGGGGGGGCTCCTACGAGCAGTACTTC. It encodes CASSFAGRGGSYEQYF. Filled out from reference TRBV28 and TRBJ2-7, the complete variable domain reads DVKVTQSSRYLVKRTGEKVFLECVQDMDHENMFWYRQDPGLGLRLIYFSYDVKMKEKGDIPEGYSVSREKKERFSLILESASTNQTSMYLCASSFAGRGGSYEQYFGPGTRLTVT.

This chain joins TRBV19 and TRBJ1-1; 7 nucleotides agree with TRBD1. This CDR3 spans 17 amino acids. J lost 3 bases, V lost 6 bases, and 16 bases had no gene match. Germline loops: CDR1 LNHDA, CDR2 SQIVND (reference sequence). CDR3 amino acids: CASSPMMDRRFHTEAFF. The CDR3 nucleotides are TGTGCCAGTAGCCCAATGATGGACAGGAGATTTCACACTGAAGCTTTCTTT.

The V gene is TRBV7-9, the J gene TRBJ1-4, with 11 bases aligning to TRBD1. This CDR3 comprises 16 residues. Losses at the gene ends were 3 bases for V and 8 bases for J; bases not matched to a gene: 8. Germline V lookup: CDR1 SEHNR, CDR2 FQNEAQ (reference sequence). The CDR3 sequence: CASSLEGTGGREKLFF. The CDR3 coding sequence is TGTGCCAGCAGCTTGGAAGGGACAGGGGGTAGAGAAAAACTGTTTTTT.

The V and J genes are TRBV18 and TRBJ2-1; D remains ambiguous. The CDR3 covers 13 residues. CDR1 and CDR2 (germline): KGHSH, LQKENI. Trimming took 4 bases from V and 7 from J, leaving 11 bases between them. The chain's CDR3 is CASSLTRENEQFF. The CDR3 DNA reads TGTGCCAGCTCACTAACCCGCGAAAATGAGCAGTTCTTC.

This clone appeared a few times. The chain couples TRBV5-5 to TRBJ2-7; D is unclear. Germline V gene lookup returns CDR1 SGHKS and CDR2 YYEKEE (reference sequence). V lost 1 base and J lost 3, with 8 bases in between. This CDR3 spans 13 amino acids. CDR3 loop: CASSLLQFYEQYF. CDR3 DNA: TGTGCCAGCAGCTTGCTACAGTTCTACGAGCAGTACTTC.

This clone was observed at least ten times. This chain connects TRBV15 to TRBJ2-1; D may be TRBD2 (5 bases). The germline CDR1 and CDR2 sequences are LNHNV and YYDKDF (reference sequence). This CDR3 region has 14 residues. Trimming removed 1 base at V and 6 bases at J, with 10 bases between. The CDR3 DNA follows: TGTGCCACCAGCAGAGGGACTCTTAGCAATGAGCAGTTCTTC. Translation: CATSRGTLSNEQFF.

The chain couples TRBV5-4 to TRBJ2-5, with 9 bases identical to TRBD2. The CDR3 is made up of 16 amino acids. V was clipped by 0 bases and J by 5 bases; unmatched bases: 8. CDR1 SGHNT and CDR2 YYREEE come from the germline V gene (reference sequence). The DNA for the CDR3 is TGTGCCAGCAGCTTGGCCGCTAGCGGGAATGCGGAGACCCAGTACTTC. Protein: CASSLAASGNAETQYF.